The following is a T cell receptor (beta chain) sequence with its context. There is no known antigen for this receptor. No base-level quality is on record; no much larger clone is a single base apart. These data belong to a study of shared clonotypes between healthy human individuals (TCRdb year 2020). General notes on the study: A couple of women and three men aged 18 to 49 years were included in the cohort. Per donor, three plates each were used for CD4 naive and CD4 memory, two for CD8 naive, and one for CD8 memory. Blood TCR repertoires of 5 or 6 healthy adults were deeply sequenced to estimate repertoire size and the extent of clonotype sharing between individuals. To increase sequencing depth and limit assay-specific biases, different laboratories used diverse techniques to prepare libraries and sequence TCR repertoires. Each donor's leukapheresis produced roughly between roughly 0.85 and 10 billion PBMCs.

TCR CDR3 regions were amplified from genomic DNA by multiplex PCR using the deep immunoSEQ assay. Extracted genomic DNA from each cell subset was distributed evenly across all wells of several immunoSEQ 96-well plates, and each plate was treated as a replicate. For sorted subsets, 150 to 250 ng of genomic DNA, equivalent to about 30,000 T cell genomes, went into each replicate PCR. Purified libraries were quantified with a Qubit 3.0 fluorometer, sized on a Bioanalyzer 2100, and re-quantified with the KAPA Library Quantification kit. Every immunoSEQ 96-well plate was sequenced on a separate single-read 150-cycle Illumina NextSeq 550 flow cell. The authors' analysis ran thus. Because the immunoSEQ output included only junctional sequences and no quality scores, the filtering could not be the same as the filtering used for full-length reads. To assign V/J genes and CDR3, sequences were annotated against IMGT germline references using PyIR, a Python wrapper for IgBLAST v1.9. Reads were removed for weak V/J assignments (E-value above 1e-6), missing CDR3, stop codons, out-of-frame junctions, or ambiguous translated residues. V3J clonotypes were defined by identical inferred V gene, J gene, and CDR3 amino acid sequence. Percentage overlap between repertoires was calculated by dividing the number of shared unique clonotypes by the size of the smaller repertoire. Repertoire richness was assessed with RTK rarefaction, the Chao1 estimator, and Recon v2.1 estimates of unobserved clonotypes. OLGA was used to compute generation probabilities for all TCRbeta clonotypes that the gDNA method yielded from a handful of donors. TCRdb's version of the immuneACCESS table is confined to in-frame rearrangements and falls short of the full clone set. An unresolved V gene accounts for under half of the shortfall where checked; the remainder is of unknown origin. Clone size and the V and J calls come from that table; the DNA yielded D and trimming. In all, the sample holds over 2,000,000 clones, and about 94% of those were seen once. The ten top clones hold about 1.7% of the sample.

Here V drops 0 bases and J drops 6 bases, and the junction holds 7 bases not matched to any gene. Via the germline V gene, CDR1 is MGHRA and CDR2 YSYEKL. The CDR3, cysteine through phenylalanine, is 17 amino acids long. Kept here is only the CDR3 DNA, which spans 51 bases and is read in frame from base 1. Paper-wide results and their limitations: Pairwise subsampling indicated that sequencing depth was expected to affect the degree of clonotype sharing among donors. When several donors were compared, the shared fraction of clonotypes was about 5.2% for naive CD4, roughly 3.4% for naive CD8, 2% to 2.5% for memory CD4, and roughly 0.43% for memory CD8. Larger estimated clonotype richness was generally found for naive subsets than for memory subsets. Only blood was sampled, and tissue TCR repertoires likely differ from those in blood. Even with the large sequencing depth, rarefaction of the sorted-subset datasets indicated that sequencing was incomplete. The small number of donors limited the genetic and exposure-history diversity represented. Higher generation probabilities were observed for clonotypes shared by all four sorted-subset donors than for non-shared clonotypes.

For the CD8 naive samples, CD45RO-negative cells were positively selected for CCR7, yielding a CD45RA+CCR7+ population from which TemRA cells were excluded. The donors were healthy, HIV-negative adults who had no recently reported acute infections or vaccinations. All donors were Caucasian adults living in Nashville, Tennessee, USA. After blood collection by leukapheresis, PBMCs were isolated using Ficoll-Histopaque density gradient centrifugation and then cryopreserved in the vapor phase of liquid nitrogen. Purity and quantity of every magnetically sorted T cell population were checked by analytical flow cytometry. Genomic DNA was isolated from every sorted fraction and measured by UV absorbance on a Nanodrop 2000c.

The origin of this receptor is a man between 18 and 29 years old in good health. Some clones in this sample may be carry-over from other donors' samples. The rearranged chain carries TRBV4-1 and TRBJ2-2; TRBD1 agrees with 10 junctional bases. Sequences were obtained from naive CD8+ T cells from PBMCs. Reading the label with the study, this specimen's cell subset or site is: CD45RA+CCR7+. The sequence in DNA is TGCGCCAGCAGCCAAGAGGGGGGACAGGGGTTCGCCGGGGAGCTGTTTTTT. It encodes CASSQEGGQGFAGELFF.